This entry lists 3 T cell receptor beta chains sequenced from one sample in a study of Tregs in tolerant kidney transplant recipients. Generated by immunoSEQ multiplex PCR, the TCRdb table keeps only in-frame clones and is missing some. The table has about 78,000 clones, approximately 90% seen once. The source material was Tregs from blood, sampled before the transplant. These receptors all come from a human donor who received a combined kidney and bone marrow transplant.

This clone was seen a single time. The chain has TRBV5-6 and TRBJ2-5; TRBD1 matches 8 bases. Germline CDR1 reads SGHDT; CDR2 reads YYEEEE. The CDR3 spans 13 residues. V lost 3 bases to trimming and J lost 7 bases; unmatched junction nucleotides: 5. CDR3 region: CASSSQGAGTQYF. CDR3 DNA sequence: TGTGCCAGCAGCTCCCAGGGGGCTGGGACCCAGTACTTC.

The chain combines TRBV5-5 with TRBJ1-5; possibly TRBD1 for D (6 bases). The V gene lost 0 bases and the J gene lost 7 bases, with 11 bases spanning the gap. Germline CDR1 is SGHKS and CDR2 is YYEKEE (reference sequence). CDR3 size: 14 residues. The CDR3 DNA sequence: TGTGCCAGCAGCTTGGAACAGGGCGGGCAGCCCCAGCATTTT. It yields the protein CASSLEQGGQPQHF.

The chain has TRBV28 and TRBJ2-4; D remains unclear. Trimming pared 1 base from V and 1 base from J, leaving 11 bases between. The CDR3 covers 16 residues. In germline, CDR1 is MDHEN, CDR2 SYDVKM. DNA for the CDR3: TGTGCCAGCAGTTTATCTACAAAGACTGCCAAAAACATTCAGTACTTC. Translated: CASSLSTKTAKNIQYF.